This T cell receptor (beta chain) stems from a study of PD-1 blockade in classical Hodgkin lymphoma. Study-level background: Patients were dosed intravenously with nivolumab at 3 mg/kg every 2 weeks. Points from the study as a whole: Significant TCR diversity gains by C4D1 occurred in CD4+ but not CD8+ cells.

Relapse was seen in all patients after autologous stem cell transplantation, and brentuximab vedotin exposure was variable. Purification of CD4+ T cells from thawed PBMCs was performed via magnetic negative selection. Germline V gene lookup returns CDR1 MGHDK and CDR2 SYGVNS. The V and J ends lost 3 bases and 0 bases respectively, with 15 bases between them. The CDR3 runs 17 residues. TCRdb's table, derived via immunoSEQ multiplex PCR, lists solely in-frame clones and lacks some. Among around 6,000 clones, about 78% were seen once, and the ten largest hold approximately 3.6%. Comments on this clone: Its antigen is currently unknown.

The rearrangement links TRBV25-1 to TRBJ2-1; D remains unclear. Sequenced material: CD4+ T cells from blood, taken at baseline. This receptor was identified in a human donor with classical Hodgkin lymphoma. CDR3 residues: CASSDSLVPSSYNEQFF. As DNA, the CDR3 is TGTGCCAGCAGTGACTCCCTAGTCCCAAGCTCCTACAATGAGCAGTTCTTC.